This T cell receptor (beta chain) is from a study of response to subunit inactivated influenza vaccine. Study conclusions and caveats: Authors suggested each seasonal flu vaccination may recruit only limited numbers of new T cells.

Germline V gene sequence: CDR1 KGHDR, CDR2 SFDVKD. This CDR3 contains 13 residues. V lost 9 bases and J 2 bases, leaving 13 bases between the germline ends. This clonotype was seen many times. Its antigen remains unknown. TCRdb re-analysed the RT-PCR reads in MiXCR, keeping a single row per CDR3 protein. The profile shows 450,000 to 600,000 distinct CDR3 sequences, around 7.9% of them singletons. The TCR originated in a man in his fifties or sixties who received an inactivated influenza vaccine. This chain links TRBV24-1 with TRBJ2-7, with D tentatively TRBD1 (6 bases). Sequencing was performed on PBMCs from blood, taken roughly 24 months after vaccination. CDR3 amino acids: CATSLGHTYEQYF. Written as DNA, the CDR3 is TGTGCCACCTCCCTGGGACATACCTACGAGCAGTACTTC.